A selection of T cell receptor beta chains follows, all from one sample in a study of T-cell reconstitution after alpha-beta-depleted transplantation in children. Via MiXCR, TCRdb re-called the PCR reads, giving one row per CDR3 protein. The data hold fewer than 550,000 distinct CDR3 sequences, with roughly a tenth observed a single time. The input for sequencing was PBMCs from the stem cell graft donor, taken from the stem cell graft. Receptors were obtained from a human donor who donated a stem cell graft to a child with acute myeloid leukemia. The CDR3 runs from the conserved cysteine through the conserved F or W. D genes are given only for firm matches. Size tells how often a clone was seen (once, few, many) or the class of an expanded clone, and some rows leave it out.

d_call	cdr3_length	v_call	j_call	clone_size	cdr3_aa	cdr3_nt
.	14	TRBV7-9	TRBJ1-1	few	CASSARDGGTEAFF	TGTGCCAGCAGCGCCCGGGACGGCGGAACTGAAGCTTTCTTT
.	13	TRBV29-1	TRBJ1-1	few	CSVGWDRGAEAFF	TGCAGCGTTGGGTGGGATCGAGGTGCTGAAGCTTTCTTT
.	15	TRBV9	TRBJ2-3	.	CASTRKGSSTDTQYF	TGTGCCAGCACCCGGAAGGGTTCTAGCACAGATACGCAGTATTTT
.	14	TRBV20-1	TRBJ2-7	many	CSAREWGSSYEQYF	TGCAGTGCTAGAGAGTGGGGGAGCTCCTACGAGCAGTACTTC
TRBD2	17	TRBV20-1	TRBJ2-3	few	CSAQALAGTSSTDTQYF	TGCAGTGCCCAGGCACTAGCGGGAACTTCTAGCACAGATACGCAGTATTTT
.	16	TRBV5-8	TRBJ1-6	many	CASSLDLLIYNSPLHF	TGTGCCAGCAGCTTGGATCTCCTCATCTATAATTCACCCCTCCACTTT
TRBD2	15	TRBV27	TRBJ2-7	.	CASSTSLAGSREQYF	TGTGCCAGCTCAACCTCACTAGCGGGGAGTCGCGAGCAGTACTTC
.	14	TRBV10-3	TRBJ2-1	many	CAIKSRSAYNEQFF	TGTGCCATCAAGTCCAGGAGCGCCTACAATGAGCAGTTCTTC
.	17	TRBV3-1	TRBJ1-1	few	CASSQERSRVWGTEAFF	TGTGCCAGCAGCCAAGAAAGGTCCAGGGTATGGGGCACTGAAGCTTTCTTT
.	14	TRBV6-1	TRBJ2-3	.	CASSEGGNTDTQYF	TGTGCCAGCAGTGAGGGCGGGAACACAGATACGCAGTATTTT
.	17	TRBV29-1	TRBJ2-1	.	CSVEVSRAPRSYNEQFF	TGCAGCGTTGAAGTATCGCGGGCCCCCCGCTCCTACAATGAGCAGTTCTTC
.	14	TRBV14	TRBJ2-1	.	CASSQVDSYNEQFF	TGTGCCAGCAGCCAAGTCGACTCCTACAATGAGCAGTTCTTC
TRBD1	16	TRBV3-1	TRBJ2-7	many	CASSQGGQGFPYEQYF	TGTGCCAGCAGCCAGGGGGGACAGGGTTTCCCCTACGAGCAGTACTTC
TRBD2	18	TRBV7-2	TRBJ2-3	few	CASSLAGRGPSGGGTQYF	TGTGCCAGCAGCTTAGCTGGTCGGGGTCCTAGCGGGGGTGGTACGCAGTATTTT
.	12	TRBV29-1	TRBJ2-1	many	CSVRTGDVEQFF	TGCAGCGTTCGAACAGGAGACGTTGAGCAGTTCTTC
.	15	TRBV2	TRBJ2-1	.	CASSDGRASYNEQFF	TGTGCCAGCAGTGACGGCAGGGCTAGCTACAATGAGCAGTTCTTC
.	14	TRBV15	TRBJ1-4	few	CATSRTGLFEKLFF	TGTGCCACCAGCCGTACGGGCCTATTTGAAAAACTGTTTTTT
.	15	TRBV5-1	TRBJ1-6	many	CASSLSTADNSPLHF	TGCGCCAGCAGCTTGTCGACAGCTGATAATTCACCCCTCCACTTT
.	14	TRBV9	TRBJ2-3	many	CASSPRGAADTQYF	TGTGCCAGCAGCCCTCGGGGGGCCGCAGATACGCAGTATTTT
.	14	TRBV12-3/TRBV12-4	TRBJ1-3	few	CASSLTQTGNTIYF	TGTGCCAGCAGTTTAACACAGACTGGAAACACCATATATTTT
.	20	TRBV11-2	TRBJ1-2	.	CASSLIRPIVSFKANYGYTF	TGTGCCAGCAGCTTAATCCGGCCCATTGTCTCTTTCAAAGCTAACTATGGCTACACCTTC
.	13	TRBV18	TRBJ1-1	.	CASSQEGNTEAFF	TGTGCCAGCTCACAGGAAGGGAACACTGAAGCTTTCTTT
.	13	TRBV7-9	TRBJ2-3	many	CASSPGHRDTQYF	TGTGCCAGCAGTCCGGGACATCGGGATACGCAGTATTTT
.	15	TRBV2	TRBJ2-2	many	CATTPRGPNTGELFF	TGTGCCACCACGCCCCGGGGCCCGAACACCGGGGAGCTGTTTTTT
TRBD2	16	TRBV29-1	TRBJ2-1	few	CSVEMGTTPTYNEQFF	TGCAGCGTTGAAATGGGGACTACACCCACCTACAATGAGCAGTTCTTC